This T cell receptor (beta chain) was sequenced during a study of technical replicates of blood from several donors. Libraries were prepared by immunoSEQ multiplex PCR; TCRdb keeps only in-frame clonotypes and omits some of them. The sample has about 89,000 clones; approximately 93% are singletons. Unmatched junction bases numbered 4, after V lost 3 bases and J lost 3 bases. CDR1 KGHSH and CDR2 LQKENI come from the germline V gene. The length of the CDR3 is 14 residues. The TCR originated in a human donor in good health. This rearrangement joins TRBV18 to TRBJ2-7, with TRBD2 matching over 8 bases. The sample taken for sequencing was T cells isolated from PBMCs. The CDR3 reads CASSPGLVDYEQYF. The DNA of the CDR3 is TGTGCCAGCTCACCGGGACTAGTCGACTACGAGCAGTACTTC.